The 32 T cell receptor beta chains given below trace back to one sample, sequenced in a study of blood T cell repertoires in COVID-19. Data came from immunoSEQ multiplex PCR; TCRdb stores just in-frame clones and leaves some out. The sample has tens of thousands of clones, 89% seen once. The specimen sequenced was peripheral blood. Receptor source: a man aged 50 or older with COVID-19, enrolled during active disease.

The V gene is TRBV10-3, the J gene TRBJ1-4; 9 nucleotides line up with TRBD1. Germline lookup yields CDR1 ENHRY and CDR2 SYGVKD. Unmatched junction bases numbered 5, after V lost 6 bases and J lost 6 bases. This CDR3 is 14 amino acids long. This CDR3 is CAIRRDRADEKLFF. Here the CDR3 DNA reads TGTGCCATCAGGCGGGACAGGGCGGATGAAAAACTGTTTTTT.

The rearrangement links TRBV5-1 to TRBJ2-3, with TRBD1 identical over 7 bases. This CDR3 region has 15 residues. CDR1 is SGHRS, CDR2 YFSETQ, per germline. V lost 7 bases, J lost 3 bases, and 11 bases stayed unmatched. The CDR3 DNA reads TGCGCCAGCGGCCCGACAGGGTTGGAAACAGATACGCAGTATTTT. This sequence encodes CASGPTGLETDTQYF. Based on the CDR3 plus reference TRBV5-1 and TRBJ2-3, the full variable domain is KAGVTQTPRYLIKTRGQQVTLSCSPISGHRSVSWYQQTPGQGLQFLFEYFSETQRNKGNFPGRFSGRQFSNSRSEMNVSTLELGDSALYLCASGPTGLETDTQYFGPGTRLTVL.

This clone was seen once. The V gene is TRBV5-4, the J gene TRBJ2-2; 7 bases agree with TRBD1. The germline V gene encodes CDR1 SGHNT and CDR2 YYREEE (reference sequence). J lost 1 base, V lost 7 bases, and 7 bases had no gene match. CDR3 length: 15 amino acids. CDR3 loop: CASSTRTGNTGELFF. CDR3 nucleotides: TGTGCCAGCTCTACTCGGACAGGGAACACCGGGGAGCTGTTTTTT.

The rearrangement links TRBV10-3 to TRBJ1-3, with D possibly TRBD1 on 5 matching bases. The CDR3 is 15 amino acids. Trimming removed 10 bases at V and 0 bases at J, with 16 bases between. The germline V gene has CDR1 ENHRY and CDR2 SYGVKD. DNA of the CDR3: TGTGCCACCAGATTAGACAGCAACTCTGGAAACACCATATATTTT. This gives the protein CATRLDSNSGNTIYF.

Here the CDR3 reads CASRKGAHGYTF. DNA for the CDR3: TGTGCCAGCAGGAAGGGGGCGCATGGCTACACCTTC. This chain links TRBV28 with TRBJ1-2, with TRBD1 identical over 7 bases. This CDR3 has 12 amino acids. Germline CDR1 is MDHEN and CDR2 is SYDVKM. V dropped 6 bases and J dropped 6; count of bases not matched to a gene: 4.

This chain joins TRBV18 and TRBJ1-1, with 10 bases aligning to TRBD1. The CDR3 has 13 residues. The germline V gene has CDR1 KGHSH and CDR2 LQKENI. V shed 6 bases and J 11 bases; nucleotides not matched to a gene: 9. The CDR3 reads CASSALGTGVAFF. CDR3 in DNA: TGTGCCAGCTCCGCCTTAGGGACAGGGGTCGCTTTCTTT.

The chain recombines TRBV7-2 with TRBJ2-1; D not resolved. V lost 3 bases to trimming and J lost 0 bases, with 12 bases between them. The CDR3 loop spans 16 amino acids. Germline lookup yields CDR1 SGHTA and CDR2 FQGNSA. In nucleotides, the CDR3 is TGTGCCAGCAGCTTGTCCAGGCGTAGCTCCTACAATGAGCAGTTCTTC. It encodes CASSLSRRSSYNEQFF.

V usage is TRBV6-5 and J usage is TRBJ2-1; tentatively, D is TRBD1 (5 bases). This CDR3 spans 13 amino acids. Germline lookup yields CDR1 MNHEY and CDR2 SVGAGI. V lost 5 bases and J lost 3, with 8 bases in between. In DNA form, the CDR3 reads TGTGCCAGCAGTACAGGTTTCTACAATGAGCAGTTCTTC. Its protein is CASSTGFYNEQFF.

This clone was observed a single time. The rearrangement uses TRBV5-1 and TRBJ1-1; D remains ambiguous. The V end lost 2 bases, the J end lost 3 bases, and 5 bases lay between the germline ends. Germline V lookup: CDR1 SGHRS, CDR2 YFSETQ. This CDR3 comprises 12 residues. CDR3 in DNA: TGCGCCAGCAGCTTTGCAGACACTGAAGCTTTCTTT. It translates to CASSFADTEAFF.

The rearrangement links TRBV7-3 to TRBJ2-2; D is unresolved. The length of the CDR3 is 16 residues. The germline gives CDR1 SGHTA, CDR2 FQGTGA. V was shortened by 2 bases and J by 0 bases, with 10 bases between the two germline ends. The CDR3 bases are TGTGCCAGCAGCTTACAGGCCAGTGCGAACACCGGGGAGCTGTTTTTT. It translates to CASSLQASANTGELFF.

The V and J genes are TRBV4-3 and TRBJ2-2; TRBD1 aligns across 8 bases. CDR3 size: 20 residues. The germline V gene encodes CDR1 LGHNA and CDR2 YSLEER. The V segment lost 2 bases and the J segment 0 bases; nucleotides outside the gene matches: 14. In nucleotides, the CDR3 is TGCGCCAGCAGCCAATTTATCGGGACAGGTCACTTCGCGAACACCGGGGAGCTGTTTTTT. Protein product: CASSQFIGTGHFANTGELFF.

The chain carries TRBV19 and TRBJ1-5; tentatively, D is TRBD1 (6 bases). V gave up 10 bases and J gave up 1 base, with 17 bases separating them. The CDR3 covers 15 residues. The germline V gene encodes CDR1 LNHDA and CDR2 SQIVND (reference sequence). In nucleotides, the CDR3 is TGTGCCACCCAACCCGGGACAAAAAGCAATCAGCCCCAGCATTTT. It is translated as CATQPGTKSNQPQHF.

The V and J genes are TRBV23-1 and TRBJ1-5; a weak D match, TRBD1 (6 bases). TRBV23-1 is annotated as an ORF whose role is uncertain. V dropped 7 bases and J dropped 0 bases, with 16 bases sitting between them. The CDR3 has 16 amino acids. The CDR3 coding sequence is TGCGCCAGCATTCGCCAGGACAGAAATAGCAATCAGCCCCAGCATTTT. Translated: CASIRQDRNSNQPQHF.

The V call is TRBV2, the J call TRBJ1-2; TRBD1 is a possible D gene (5 bases). The CDR3 consists of 13 residues. CDR1 and CDR2 (germline): SNHLY, FYNNEI. The V end lost 2 bases, the J end lost 7 bases, and 11 bases lay between the germline ends. The CDR3 sequence: CASSERLGGGYTF. The CDR3 nucleotides read TGTGCCAGCAGTGAAAGGCTGGGGGGTGGCTACACCTTC.

The chain combines TRBV4-1 with TRBJ1-5; D is possibly TRBD1 (5 bases). CDR3 length: 15 amino acids. The V end lost 0 bases, the J end lost 6 bases, and 12 bases lay between the germline ends. Germline CDR1 is MGHRA and CDR2 is YSYEKL. The CDR3 bases are TGCGCCAGCAGCCAAGATGTCGGGGGGATTCAGCCCCAGCATTTT. Translated, it gives CASSQDVGGIQPQHF.

V is TRBV9 and J is TRBJ2-7; D gene ambiguous. CDR1 SGDLS and CDR2 YYNGEE come from the germline V gene. This CDR3 comprises 13 residues. The ends were cut back, 0 bases at V and 5 bases at J, with 9 bases in the middle. This CDR3 is CASSVGDAHEQYF. CDR3 sequence (DNA): TGTGCCAGCAGCGTAGGAGATGCACACGAGCAGTACTTC.

The chain links TRBV9 to TRBJ1-3; D is unclear. Germline CDR1 SGDLS, CDR2 YYNGEE. V was shortened by 4 bases and J by 0 bases, with 11 bases between the two germline ends. The CDR3 has 15 amino acids. DNA of the CDR3: TGTGCCAGCAGCCTGGCTGGCAGCTCTGGAAACACCATATATTTT. This gives the protein CASSLAGSSGNTIYF.

The chain employs TRBV4-1 and TRBJ2-1, with TRBD2 identical over 7 bases. The V gene end was trimmed by 1 base and the J gene end by 4 bases; junction bases not matched to a gene: 4. Germline V gene lookup returns CDR1 MGHRA and CDR2 YSYEKL. The CDR3 spans 15 residues. This CDR3 reads CASSQGGTTYNEQFF. CDR3 nucleotides: TGCGCCAGCAGCCAAGGAGGGACTACTTACAATGAGCAGTTCTTC.

This rearrangement joins TRBV5-1 to TRBJ1-1; no firm D call. V was pared by 1 base and J by 1 base, with 8 bases between. The CDR3 sequence is 14 residues long. Germline V gene data show CDR1 as SGHRS and CDR2 as YFSETQ. The CDR3 coding sequence is TGCGCCAGCAGCTTGTCAGGCGCGAACACTGAAGCTTTCTTT. As protein: CASSLSGANTEAFF.

The V call is TRBV4-1, the J call TRBJ2-3, with 14 bases identical to TRBD2. Germline values: CDR1 MGHRA, CDR2 YSYEKL. Trimming cost V 3 bases and J 6 bases; bases outside gene matches: 8. This CDR3 has 17 amino acids. CDR3 coding DNA: TGCGCCAGCAGCCAGACGGGACTAGCGGGGGCCGGGGATACGCAGTATTTT. Translating it yields CASSQTGLAGAGDTQYF.

This rearrangement joins TRBV7-2 to TRBJ2-5; D unresolved. V was cut by 3 bases and J by 3 bases, with 11 bases left in between. Per the germline V gene, CDR1 is SGHTA and CDR2 is FQGNSA. This CDR3 spans 14 amino acids. Written as DNA, the CDR3 is TGTGCCAGCAGCTTTGCTAGGCCTGAAGAGACCCAGTACTTC. The encoded protein is CASSFARPEETQYF. The complete variable domain, with remaining parts taken from reference TRBV7-2 and TRBJ2-5, reads GAGVSQSPSNKVTEKGKDVELRCDPISGHTALYWYRQSLGQGLEFLIYFQGNSAPDKSGLPSDRFSAERTGGSVSTLTIQRTQQEDSAVYLCASSFARPEETQYFGPGTRLLVL.

The chain combines TRBV3-1 (or the pseudogene TRBV3-2) with TRBJ2-1; maybe TRBD2 (5 bases). Trimming took off 8 bases at V and 7 bases at J, with 12 bases between the two ends. CDR1 is LGHDT and CDR2 is YNNKEL in the germline V gene (reference sequence). The CDR3 is 12 residues long. The CDR3 sequence is CASRYKRNEQFF. The CDR3 nucleotides read TGTGCCAGCCGATATAAGCGGAATGAGCAGTTCTTC.

The rearrangement links TRBV6-1 to TRBJ2-7; D is ambiguous. V lost 5 bases and J lost 8, with 13 bases in between. Germline values: CDR1 MNHNS, CDR2 SASEGT. This CDR3 comprises 12 residues. CDR3 amino acids: CASSSLSPQQYF. The CDR3 DNA follows: TGTGCCAGCAGTTCTCTTTCCCCCCAGCAGTACTTC.

V and J are TRBV19 and TRBJ1-1; 7 bases fit TRBD1. J lost 4 bases, V lost 7 bases, and 6 bases had no gene match. The CDR3 runs to 13 residues. CDR1 is LNHDA and CDR2 is SQIVND in the germline V gene (reference sequence). The CDR3: CASKISGGTEAFF. The CDR3 region has the DNA TGTGCCAGTAAGATTTCAGGGGGCACTGAAGCTTTCTTT. Using reference TRBV19 and TRBJ1-1 for the parts outside the CDR3, the full variable domain is DGGITQSPKYLFRKEGQNVTLSCEQNLNHDAMYWYRQDPGQGLRLIYYSQIVNDFQKGDIAEGYSVSREKKESFPLTVTSAQKNPTAFYLCASKISGGTEAFFGQGTRLTVV.

The V gene is TRBV2, the J gene TRBJ2-1; 8 nucleotides align to TRBD2. With V trimmed by 4 bases and J by 8 bases, 4 bases remained unmatched. CDR1 SNHLY and CDR2 FYNNEI come from the germline V gene. This CDR3 spans 13 amino acids. The CDR3 loop reads CASSGLASDEQFF. CDR3 DNA: TGTGCCAGCAGTGGACTAGCGAGCGATGAGCAGTTCTTC.

Written as DNA, the CDR3 is TGTGCCAGCAGCCAAGTCTTGGGACTAGCGGGGGGTGGAGAGACCCAGTACTTC. This translates into CASSQVLGLAGGGETQYF. The genes are TRBV28 and TRBJ2-5; 15 nucleotides match TRBD2. Germline trimming cut 6 bases from V and 4 bases from J; bases unmatched to any gene: 12. The CDR3 loop spans 18 amino acids. Germline V gives CDR1 MDHEN, CDR2 SYDVKM. Together with reference TRBV28 and TRBJ2-5, the CDR3 gives the full variable domain: DVKVTQSSRYLVKRTGEKVFLECVQDMDHENMFWYRQDPGLGLRLIYFSYDVKMKEKGDIPEGYSVSREKKERFSLILESASTNQTSMYLCASSQVLGLAGGGETQYFGPGTRLLVL.

The chain combines TRBV18 with TRBJ2-1; 12 nucleotides line up with TRBD1. The germline V gene has CDR1 KGHSH and CDR2 LQKENI. The CDR3 contains 15 residues. J gave up 7 bases and V 3 bases, and 4 bases lay outside the gene matches. CDR3 bases: TGTGCCAGCTCACCCGGGACAGGGGGCATAAATGAGCAGTTCTTC. As protein: CASSPGTGGINEQFF.

This clone was counted a few times. The chain employs TRBV18 and TRBJ1-5; the match to TRBD1 covers 9 bases. Germline V gene lookup returns CDR1 KGHSH and CDR2 LQKENI. The CDR3 extends over 15 amino acids. The trim removed 5 bases at V and 6 bases at J, leaving 8 bases unmatched. In nucleotides, the CDR3 is TGTGCCAGCTCAGCTAGGACAGGGGAGCGTCAGCCCCAGCATTTT. The encoded protein is CASSARTGERQPQHF.

The chain is built from TRBV10-3 and TRBJ2-4; D perhaps matches TRBD1 (5 bases). CDR1 is ENHRY and CDR2 is SYGVKD in the germline V gene. The CDR3 length is 15 residues. The V gene lost 3 bases and the J gene lost 1 base, with 10 bases spanning the gap. The CDR3 region is CAISDRSGAKNIQYF. As DNA, the CDR3 is TGTGCCATCAGTGACAGGTCAGGGGCCAAAAACATTCAGTACTTC.

The rearrangement links TRBV28 to TRBJ1-6; TRBD1 is a possible D gene (6 bases). CDR3 length equals 15 residues. V dropped 1 base and J dropped 7 bases, with 11 bases sitting between them. Per the germline V gene, CDR1 is MDHEN and CDR2 is SYDVKM. CDR3 in amino acids: CASSLLAGANSPLHF. The CDR3 bases are TGTGCCAGCAGTTTATTGGCAGGGGCCAATTCACCCCTCCACTTT.

The chain is built from TRBV24-1 and TRBJ1-1, with D uncertain. V shed 6 bases and J shed 1 base, with 20 bases lying between them. Germline CDR1 is KGHDR and CDR2 is SFDVKD. The CDR3 spans 17 residues. The CDR3 here is CATSQGSRGSGNTEAFF. The CDR3 bases are TGTGCCACCAGTCAAGGATCCCGGGGATCCGGGAACACTGAAGCTTTCTTT.

The chain carries TRBV9 and TRBJ2-5; D call uncertain. The CDR3 extends over 15 amino acids. V was trimmed by 4 bases and J by 2 bases, leaving 15 bases between them. Germline V gene data show CDR1 as SGDLS and CDR2 as YYNGEE. As DNA, the CDR3 is TGTGCCAGCAGCCTTGGTGGCCAATTACAAGAGACCCAGTACTTC. Translating it yields CASSLGGQLQETQYF.